These 28 T cell receptor beta chains were sequenced from one sample in a study of regulatory T cells in long-lasting Graves disease. Arm-PCR of CDR3 regions with iRepertoire HTBI primers generated TCR beta libraries. In TCRdb, the multiplex PCR reads were re-called with MiXCR into one record per CDR3 protein. The sample contains about 620,000 distinct CDR3 sequences, approximately 15% of which appear only once. Indicated time point: newly diagnosed GD, antithyroid drugs for less than 3 months. The TCR library was prepared using RNA isolated from PBMCs. The same sample was also studied in work on T cells in Graves' hyperthyroidism and ophthalmopathy.

The source was peripheral blood mononuclear cells (PBMCs), collected at new diagnosis, from a patient treated with antithyroid drugs. All receptors come from a young woman with Graves disease.

This clonotype appeared a few times. The chain uses TRBV10-3 and TRBJ2-1; tentatively, D is TRBD1 (5 bases). Germline assignment: CDR1 ENHRY and CDR2 SYGVKD. The length of the CDR3 is 15 residues. V shed 3 bases and J shed 4 bases, with 13 bases lying between them. DNA for the CDR3: TGTGCCATCAGTGACAGGGTATTATTGTACAATGAGCAGTTCTTC. It translates to CAISDRVLLYNEQFF.

This clonotype was picked up many times. The gene calls are TRBV28 and TRBJ1-6; D unclear. Germline V lookup: CDR1 MDHEN, CDR2 SYDVKM. The length of the CDR3 is 16 residues. Deletions cut 2 bases from V and 0 bases from J, with 8 bases between. The CDR3 loop reads CASSLVRLSYNSPLHF. CDR3 nucleotides: TGTGCCAGCAGTTTAGTTCGCCTCTCCTATAATTCACCCCTCCACTTT.

Turning to this clonotype: A read error may explain this, as a much larger clone is one base away. The chain has TRBV6-9 and TRBJ2-1; maybe TRBD2 (8 bases). CDR3 length: 14 residues. Germline V gives CDR1 MNHGY, CDR2 SVAAGI. V was pared by 3 bases and J by 8 bases, with 14 bases between. This CDR3 reads CASSYGRGRDEQFF. The CDR3 region has the DNA TGTGCCAGCAGTTACGGGAGGGGGCGTGATGAGCAGTTCTTC.

This clonotype was counted a few times. A much more abundant neighbour one base away suggests this may be a read error. V gene TRBV12-3 or TRBV12-4 combines with J gene TRBJ1-2, with D possibly TRBD1 on 6 matching bases. The CDR3 length is 15 residues. Trimming shortened V by 6 bases and J by 5 bases, and 19 bases separated the two germline ends. The CDR3 DNA follows: TGTGCCAGCAGACTTGAACAGGGCCCGGGTTATGGCTACACCTTC. This gives the protein CASRLEQGPGYGYTF.

In this sample, this clonotype turned up many times. Here the CDR3 reads CASSLSGGEWGIQYF. The CDR3 DNA reads TGTGCCAGCAGTTTATCGGGGGGGGAATGGGGCATTCAGTACTTC. The chain combines TRBV27 with TRBJ2-1, with 7 positions matching TRBD2. Matching the DNA end better, TRBJ2-4 makes the J call doubtful. The germline gives CDR1 MNHEY, CDR2 SMNVEV (reference sequence). The CDR3 extends over 15 amino acids.

This clonotype was found many times. The DNA for the CDR3 is TGCAGTGCTAGAGGCCCTAGCGGTACAGATACGCAGTATTTT. Translating gives CSARGPSGTDTQYF. This sequence joins TRBV20-1 and TRBJ2-3, with 7 bases lining up with TRBD2. The CDR3 runs 14 residues. Germline V gives CDR1 DFQATT, CDR2 SNEGSKA (reference sequence). J gave up 3 bases and V 1 base, and 4 bases lay outside the gene matches.

Many counts were recorded for this clonotype. The DNA for the CDR3 is TGTGCCAGCAGTTACTCATGGACAGGGCAGAGTGGCTACACCTTC. It encodes CASSYSWTGQSGYTF. The chain recombines TRBV6-5 with TRBJ1-2; 8 bases map to TRBD1. Germline V lookup: CDR1 MNHEY, CDR2 SVGAGI. Unmatched junction bases numbered 7, after V lost 0 bases and J lost 7 bases. This CDR3 has 15 residues.

This clonotype has at least ten counts. The chain is built from TRBV7-3 and TRBJ2-2; 7 bases line up with TRBD2. J lost 5 bases, V lost 0 bases, and 6 bases had no gene match. The CDR3 totals 16 residues. Germline assignment: CDR1 SGHTA and CDR2 FQGTGA. This CDR3 reads CASSLTGLSGTGELFF. The CDR3 DNA is TGTGCCAGCAGCTTAACGGGACTATCGGGAACCGGGGAGCTGTTTTTT.

There are a few counts of this clonotype. The rearrangement uses TRBV29-1 and TRBJ2-1, with 10 bases identical to TRBD2. Germline V gene lookup returns CDR1 SQVTM and CDR2 ANQGSEA. This CDR3 spans 13 amino acids. The V gene end was trimmed by 2 bases and the J gene end by 9 bases; junction bases not matched to a gene: 4. In DNA, the CDR3 is TGCAGCGTTGAAAGGAGCGGGAGGGCTGAGCAGTTCTTC. It translates to CSVERSGRAEQFF.

The table lists this clonotype with a few counts. The V gene is TRBV5-1, the J gene TRBJ2-1, with D perhaps matching TRBD2 (6 bases). Trimming pared 0 bases from V and 0 bases from J, leaving 10 bases between. This CDR3 contains 16 residues. Germline CDR1 and CDR2: SGHRS and YFSETQ. The CDR3 sequence is CASSLDAGSSYNEQFF. The CDR3 coding sequence is TGCGCCAGCAGCTTGGATGCCGGGAGCTCCTACAATGAGCAGTTCTTC.

This clonotype was seen many times. This chain links TRBV7-2 with TRBJ2-2, with D unclear. The germline V gene has CDR1 SGHTA and CDR2 FQGNSA. This CDR3 has 14 residues. Trimming pared 5 bases from V and 1 base from J, leaving 8 bases between. The CDR3 sequence is CASSQQRNTGELFF. CDR3 nucleotides: TGTGCCAGCAGCCAACAGAGGAACACCGGGGAGCTGTTTTTT.

The rearrangement links TRBV5-1 to TRBJ2-2, with no clear D. V dropped 3 bases and J dropped 0 bases, with 6 bases sitting between them. The V gene's germline CDR1 is SGHRS and CDR2 YFSETQ. The CDR3 is 14 residues long. Here the CDR3 DNA reads TGCGCCAGCAGCTGGAACGCGAACACCGGGGAGCTGTTTTTT. This translates into CASSWNANTGELFF.

The chain carries TRBV28 and TRBJ1-4, with 7 bases that match TRBD1. From germline, CDR1 is MDHEN and CDR2 SYDVKM. The CDR3 consists of 14 residues. V gave up 2 bases and J gave up 6 bases; unmatched junction bases: 3. CDR3 DNA sequence: TGTGCCAGCAGTTTAGGACAGGAGTATGAAAAACTGTTTTTT. It encodes CASSLGQEYEKLFF.

The CDR3 region is CASSLGMDNSGNTIYF. CDR3 nucleotide sequence: TGTGCCAGCAGCTTAGGGATGGACAATTCTGGAAACACCATATATTTT. The chain carries TRBV7-6 and TRBJ1-3; possibly TRBD1 for D (5 bases). This CDR3 comprises 16 residues. Germline V gene sequence: CDR1 SGHVS, CDR2 FNYEAQ. Between the trimmed V and J ends, which lost 1 base and 1 base, there was a span of 11 bases.

This clonotype has a single count. The chain is built from TRBV4-1 and TRBJ2-7, with D maybe TRBD2 (6 bases). Trimming stripped 3 bases from V and 3 bases from J, with 15 bases between. CDR3 length: 15 amino acids. CDR1 is MGHRA and CDR2 is YSYEKL in the germline V gene. The CDR3 DNA reads TGCGCCAGCAGCCAGTTCCCGCGGGGAGACTACGAGCAGTACTTC. It translates to CASSQFPRGDYEQYF.

This clonotype has at least ten counts. The gene calls are TRBV30 and TRBJ1-1; D unresolved. Trimming left V 3 bases short and J 0 bases short, with 8 bases between. Germline V gene sequence: CDR1 GTSNPN, CDR2 SVGIG (reference sequence). This CDR3 has 13 amino acids. CDR3 coding DNA: TGTGCCTGGAGATCCTCGTTGAACACTGAAGCTTTCTTT. Translation: CAWRSSLNTEAFF.

The V and J genes are TRBV7-9 and TRBJ2-7; 7 bases match TRBD1. The CDR3 length is 14 residues. The germline gives CDR1 SEHNR, CDR2 FQNEAQ (reference sequence). With 1 base clipped from V and 4 bases from J, the junction kept 4 bases outside the gene matches. CDR3 bases: TGTGCCAGCAGCTTAGAACTACAGGGGTACGAGCAGTACTTC. It is translated as CASSLELQGYEQYF.

This clonotype was observed at least ten times. The J gene is TRBJ1-5, the V gene TRBV9; 7 bases are shared with TRBD1. The CDR3 length is 15 residues. Trimming took 3 bases from V and 0 from J; bases not matched to a gene: 3. Germline CDR1 SGDLS, CDR2 YYNGEE. CDR3 region: CASSAGDSSNQPQHF. CDR3 DNA: TGTGCCAGCAGCGCCGGGGACAGTAGCAATCAGCCCCAGCATTTT.

This clonotype showed up just a few times. The rearrangement joins TRBV6-4 to TRBJ1-1, with TRBD1 matching 7 bases. Looked up from germline, CDR1 is MRHNA and CDR2 is SNTAGT. The CDR3 is made up of 13 amino acids. Germline trimming cut 7 bases from V and 6 bases from J; bases unmatched to any gene: 8. CDR3 nucleotides: TGTGCCAGCAAAGGCAGGGGGACGGCTGAAGCTTTCTTT. Its protein product is CASKGRGTAEAFF.

This clonotype was observed a handful of times. The V call is TRBV5-1, the J call TRBJ2-3; 10 bases line up with TRBD1. Germline V gene sequence: CDR1 SGHRS, CDR2 YFSETQ. The CDR3 length is 16 residues. The J segment lost 1 base and the V segment lost 4 bases, leaving 6 bases of the junction unmatched. The CDR3: CASSHSGTGGTDTQYF. CDR3 sequence (DNA): TGCGCCAGCAGCCACTCCGGGACAGGGGGCACAGATACGCAGTATTTT. Variable domain in full (rest from reference TRBV5-1 and TRBJ2-3): KAGVTQTPRYLIKTRGQQVTLSCSPISGHRSVSWYQQTPGQGLQFLFEYFSETQRNKGNFPGRFSGRQFSNSRSEMNVSTLELGDSALYLCASSHSGTGGTDTQYFGPGTRLTVL.

The V call is TRBV7-2, the J call TRBJ2-5, with 8 bases fitting TRBD1. The CDR3 is 15 amino acids. With V trimmed by 1 base and J by 5 bases, 6 bases remained unmatched. CDR1 and CDR2 from the germline V gene are SGHTA and FQGNSA. The CDR3 nucleotides read TGTGCCAGCAGCTTAGGCAGGGGGCAAGGGGAGACCCAGTACTTC. It encodes CASSLGRGQGETQYF.

In its sample, this clonotype was seen many times. CDR3 loop: CASSFSEDQPQHF. The DNA for the CDR3 is TGTGCCAGCAGCTTTTCGGAGGATCAGCCCCAGCATTTT. The gene calls are TRBV11-2 and TRBJ1-5; D is unclear. The CDR3 sequence is 13 residues long. V was clipped by 3 bases and J by 5 bases, with 8 bases between them. CDR1 and CDR2 (germline): SGHAT, FQNNGV. Full variable domain (rest looked up from reference TRBV11-2 and TRBJ1-5): EAGVAQSPRYKIIEKRQSVAFWCNPISGHATLYWYQQILGQGPKLLIQFQNNGVVDDSQLPKDRFSAERLKGVDSTLKIQPAKLEDSAVYLCASSFSEDQPQHFGDGTRLSIL.

This clonotype was detected ten times or more. CDR3: CASRPTKRRTDTQYF. The CDR3 region has the DNA TGTGCCAGCAGACCAACGAAGCGAAGGACAGATACGCAGTATTTT. The gene calls are TRBV7-9 and TRBJ2-3; D not certain. CDR3 length: 15 amino acids. The germline V gene encodes CDR1 SEHNR and CDR2 FQNEAQ (reference sequence). V lost 6 bases and J 3 bases, leaving 16 bases between the germline ends.

This clonotype has a count of ten or more. V is TRBV2 and J is TRBJ1-2, with TRBD1 matching over 11 bases. Per the germline V gene, CDR1 is SNHLY and CDR2 is FYNNEI. This CDR3 has 15 amino acids. The J segment lost 4 bases and the V segment lost 7 bases, leaving 8 bases of the junction unmatched. The CDR3 here is CASMADRGHPYGYTF. CDR3 DNA: TGTGCCAGCATGGCGGACAGGGGGCATCCCTATGGCTACACCTTC.

The genes are TRBV20-1 and TRBJ1-2, with 8 bases that match TRBD1. V shed 6 bases and J 3 bases; nucleotides not matched to a gene: 9. Per germline, CDR1 DFQATT and CDR2 SNEGSKA (reference sequence). The CDR3 contains 14 residues. This CDR3 reads CSARGRPQDYGYTF. The CDR3 DNA is TGCAGTGCCAGGGGGCGTCCGCAGGACTATGGCTACACCTTC.

In this sample, this clonotype turned up once. A read error is possible here, since a much larger clone lies one base away. The rearrangement links TRBV6-5 to TRBJ2-7, with TRBD1 identical over 8 bases. The CDR3 length is 15 residues. Germline V lookup: CDR1 MNHEY, CDR2 SVGAGI. CDR3 sequence (DNA): TGTGCCAGCAGTCACTCGACAGGGGCATTCTACGAGCAGTACTTC. Amino acid sequence: CASSHSTGAFYEQYF.

In its sample, this clonotype was seen many times. This chain connects TRBV28 to TRBJ1-2; 7 bases are a match to TRBD1. Germline V gene data show CDR1 as MDHEN and CDR2 as SYDVKM. V lost 6 bases, J lost 1 base, and 5 bases stayed unmatched. The CDR3 loop spans 14 amino acids. CDR3 DNA: TGTGCCAGCAGAGCAGGACAGGTTAACTATGGCTACACCTTC. Translation: CASRAGQVNYGYTF.

The chain employs TRBV6-2 or TRBV6-3 and TRBJ2-1; 11 positions agree with TRBD2. This CDR3 has 14 amino acids. The V gene's germline CDR1 is MNHEY and CDR2 SVGEGT. V was pared by 6 bases and J by 5 bases, with 3 bases of the junction left unmatched. CDR3 residues: CASRRLAGNNEQFF. The DNA of the CDR3 is TGTGCCAGCAGGAGACTAGCGGGGAACAATGAGCAGTTCTTC.